This T cell receptor beta chain comes out of a study of T-cell memory formation after mild COVID-19. Looking at the study overall: The TCR clusters were mostly specific to one donor. Overall study results and limits: The study found balanced CD4/CD8 in clones contracting day 15 to 85 and a CD4+ lean in later expanders.

MiXCR, run by TCRdb on the 5' RACE reads, gives a single entry per CDR3 protein. The table has under 550,000 distinct CDR3 sequences, roughly 20% seen once. In its sample, this clonotype was seen a few times. Antigen specificity is unknown. Germline loops: CDR1 GTSNPN, CDR2 SVGIG (reference sequence). V dropped 4 bases and J dropped 5 bases, with 11 bases sitting between them. CDR3 size: 12 residues. The receptor comes from an adult woman who had mild COVID-19 (a few samples of this study predate the infection). Cell type and time point are not known. The material sequenced was PBMCs or a T cell subset sorted from them (not recorded which). This chain links TRBV30 with TRBJ1-1; possible D gene TRBD1, 6 bases. For the CDR3, the DNA is TGTGCCTGGACCGGGGGCCGAACTGAAGCTTTCTTT. Encoded protein: CAWTGGRTEAFF.